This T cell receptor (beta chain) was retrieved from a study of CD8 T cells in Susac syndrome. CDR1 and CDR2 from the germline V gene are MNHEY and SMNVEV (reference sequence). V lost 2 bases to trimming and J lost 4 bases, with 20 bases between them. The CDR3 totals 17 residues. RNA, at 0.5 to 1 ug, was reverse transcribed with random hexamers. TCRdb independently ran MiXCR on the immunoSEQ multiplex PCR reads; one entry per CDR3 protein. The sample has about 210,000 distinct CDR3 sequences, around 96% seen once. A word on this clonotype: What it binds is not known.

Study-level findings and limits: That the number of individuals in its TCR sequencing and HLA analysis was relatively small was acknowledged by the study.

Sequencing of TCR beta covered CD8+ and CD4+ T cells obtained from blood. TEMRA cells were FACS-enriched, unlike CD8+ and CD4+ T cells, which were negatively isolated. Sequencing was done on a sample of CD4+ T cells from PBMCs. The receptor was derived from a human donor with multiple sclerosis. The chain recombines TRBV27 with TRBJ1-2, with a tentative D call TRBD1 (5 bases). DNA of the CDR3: TGTGCCAGCAGTTTACGGGGGACGGGGCGCCTGTTCTATGGCTACACCTTC. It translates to CASSLRGTGRLFYGYTF.